The clone carrying this T cell receptor beta chain came up once. Its antigen is not identified. This record comes from a study of cytomegalovirus exposure and HLA in healthy donors. Regarding the study as a whole: Researchers reported that three CMV-associated chains were confirmed in vitro as CMV antigen-specific. TCR beta V- and J-gene trimming was later associated with a missense DCLRE1C variant. Across HLA loci, a later analysis found differing TCR association rates, with DRB1 most and HLA-C fewest. TRBV6-2, TRBV6-3 and some other V segments were excluded as indistinguishable.

Germline V lookup: CDR1 SGHVS, CDR2 FNYEAQ. This CDR3 contains 14 residues. The V end was cut by 0 bases, the J end by 5 bases, with 10 bases between. Amplification used 60 Vbeta primers and 13 Jbeta primers. The assay was immunoSEQ multiplex PCR, and TCRdb's table has in-frame clones only and misses some. The data show nearly 110,000 clones, 65% to 80% seen once. Sequenced material: PBMCs. This rearrangement joins TRBV7-6 to TRBJ2-5, with unresolved D. This receptor was taken from a woman aged 45-65 years in good health and CMV-seropositive. The CDR3 loop is CASSLAVVRETQYF. The CDR3 DNA reads as TGTGCCAGCAGCTTAGCAGTGGTTCGGGAGACCCAGTACTTC.